The 27 T cell receptor beta chains below come from one sample, sequenced in a study of regulatory T cells in long-lasting Graves disease. The time point here: persistent/refractory GD, antithyroid drugs over 5 years with positive TRAb. RNA extracted from PBMCs served as the sequencing template. For TCR beta, libraries came from iRepertoire HTBI primers and Arm-PCR of CDR3 regions. TCRdb analysed the multiplex PCR reads with MiXCR anew, one entry per CDR3 protein. The sample yields around 450,000 distinct CDR3 sequences, about 22% seen once. Material: peripheral blood mononuclear cells (PBMCs), obtained when the disease was refractory, from a patient treated with antithyroid drugs. The receptors come from a female donor with Graves disease.

This chain links TRBV28 with TRBJ2-2, with 8 bases aligning to TRBD2. The CDR3 is 16 residues long. Germline trimming cut 6 bases from V and 8 bases from J; bases unmatched to any gene: 14. CDR1 is MDHEN, CDR2 SYDVKM, per germline. DNA of the CDR3: TGTGCCAGCAGATCCCGGGGACTAGGGAGGAGAGGGGAGCTGTTTTTT. Its translation is CASRSRGLGRRGELFF.

This clonotype occurred many times. The rearrangement joins TRBV12-3 or TRBV12-4 to TRBJ1-2, with 7 bases matching TRBD1. Germline trimming cut 4 bases from V and 7 bases from J; bases unmatched to any gene: 3. The CDR3 has 12 residues. The CDR3 DNA sequence: TGTGCCAGCAGTTACAGGGGCGGTGGCTACACCTTC. It specifies CASSYRGGGYTF.

The chain recombines TRBV5-1 with TRBJ1-5; a weak D match, TRBD1 (5 bases). This CDR3 comprises 16 residues. In germline, CDR1 is SGHRS, CDR2 YFSETQ. Trimming pared 4 bases from V and 2 bases from J, leaving 16 bases between. The CDR3 loop reads CASSPGAGKGNQPQHF. The CDR3 DNA reads TGCGCCAGCAGCCCCGGGGCCGGGAAGGGCAATCAGCCCCAGCATTTT.

This clonotype has at least ten counts. The chain is built from TRBV3-1 and TRBJ2-5; D unresolved. Looked up from germline, CDR1 is LGHDT and CDR2 is YNNKEL (reference sequence). This CDR3 has 16 residues. The V and J ends lost 0 bases and 5 bases respectively, with 16 bases between them. CDR3 in amino acids: CASSQEEWSYGETQYF. CDR3 bases: TGTGCCAGCAGCCAAGAGGAGTGGAGCTATGGGGAGACCCAGTACTTC.

V and J are TRBV30 and TRBJ1-5; maybe TRBD1 (5 bases). The CDR3 runs 14 residues. The V gene lost 3 bases and the J gene lost 5 bases, with 14 bases spanning the gap. Germline CDR1 GTSNPN, CDR2 SVGIG (reference sequence). The CDR3 region has the DNA TGTGCCTGGAGCAGCAGTGGGGGTTATCAGCCCCAGCATTTT. Residues: CAWSSSGGYQPQHF. The full variable domain, with the rest looked up from reference TRBV30 and TRBJ1-5, is SQTIHQWPATLVQPVGSPLSLECTVEGTSNPNLYWYRQAAGRGLQLLFYSVGIGQISSEVPQNLSASRPQDRQFILSSKKLLLSDSGFYLCAWSSSGGYQPQHFGDGTRLSIL.

This CDR3 is CASMAGVSNEQFF. The CDR3 nucleotides are TGTGCCAGCATGGCGGGAGTAAGCAATGAGCAGTTCTTC. This sequence joins TRBV2 and TRBJ2-1; 7 bases line up with TRBD2. Looked up from germline, CDR1 is SNHLY and CDR2 is FYNNEI. V gave up 7 bases and J gave up 6 bases; unmatched junction bases: 6. This CDR3 is built from 13 residues.

The V and J genes are TRBV7-9 and TRBJ2-1; D is undetermined. The CDR3 has 11 residues. With 3 bases removed from V and 8 bases from J, the gap between germline ends came to 5 bases. CDR1 is SEHNR, CDR2 FQNEAQ, per germline (reference sequence). The CDR3 here is CASSFFDEQFF. Written as DNA, the CDR3 is TGTGCCAGCAGCTTCTTTGATGAGCAGTTCTTC. Using reference TRBV7-9 and TRBJ2-1 for the parts outside the CDR3, the full variable domain is DTGVSQNPRHKITKRGQNVTFRCDPISEHNRLYWYRQTLGQGPEFLTYFQNEAQLEKSRLLSDRFSAERPKGSFSTLEIQRTEQGDSAMYLCASSFFDEQFFGPGTRLTVL.

This clonotype occurred many times. The chain has TRBV5-1 and TRBJ1-5; D gene ambiguous. The ends were cut back, 4 bases at V and 3 bases at J, with 14 bases in the middle. The CDR3 runs 15 residues. The germline V gene encodes CDR1 SGHRS and CDR2 YFSETQ. CDR3 amino acids: CASSKDGVTNQPQHF. The CDR3 DNA is TGCGCCAGCAGCAAGGACGGGGTTACCAATCAGCCCCAGCATTTT.

This clonotype has just one count. One junction end does not reproduce the germline sequence, and a read error may be involved. The chain couples TRBV5-1 to TRBJ1-4; no firm D call. CDR1 is SGHRS and CDR2 is YFSETQ in the germline V gene. The CDR3 runs to 13 residues. CDR3 bases: TGCGGGTCGGCGTCCCAGGTTGGGGAAAAACTGGTTTTT. Translating it yields CGSASQVGEKLVF.

This clonotype turned up a few times. This CDR3 is CASSFGQVNEQYF. CDR3 bases: TGTGCCAGCAGCTTCGGACAGGTTAACGAGCAGTACTTC. The genes are TRBV11-2 and TRBJ2-7, with TRBD1 identical over 7 bases. The length of the CDR3 is 13 residues. Looked up from germline, CDR1 is SGHAT and CDR2 is FQNNGV. V gave up 3 bases and J gave up 5 bases; unmatched junction bases: 4. The whole variable domain, filled in from reference TRBV11-2 and TRBJ2-7, reads EAGVAQSPRYKIIEKRQSVAFWCNPISGHATLYWYQQILGQGPKLLIQFQNNGVVDDSQLPKDRFSAERLKGVDSTLKIQPAKLEDSAVYLCASSFGQVNEQYFGPGTRLTVT.

This clonotype was detected many times. The V call is TRBV29-1, the J call TRBJ1-2; maybe TRBD1 (5 bases). The CDR3 has 12 residues. With 6 bases removed from V and 0 bases from J, the gap between germline ends came to 8 bases. Per germline, CDR1 SQVTM and CDR2 ANQGSEA. The CDR3 sequence is CSVGGSNYGYTF. The CDR3 DNA reads TGCAGCGTGGGGGGATCTAACTATGGCTACACCTTC.

This clonotype was observed a handful of times. This rearrangement joins TRBV24-1 to TRBJ1-2; a possible D gene is TRBD1 (5 bases). The CDR3 covers 15 residues. V was trimmed by 2 bases and J by 6 bases, leaving 15 bases between them. Germline lookup yields CDR1 KGHDR and CDR2 SFDVKD. The CDR3 DNA reads TGTGCCACCAGTGATTACCCGTCGGGGGGGGATGGCTACACCTTC. Protein product: CATSDYPSGGDGYTF.

This clonotype was counted many times. V usage is TRBV7-2 and J usage is TRBJ1-5; unclear D gene. CDR3 length equals 15 residues. CDR1 and CDR2 from the germline V gene are SGHTA and FQGNSA. V lost 2 bases and J 2 bases, leaving 10 bases between the germline ends. The CDR3 sequence: CASSLMRAGNQPQHF. The CDR3 nucleotides read TGTGCCAGCAGCTTAATGAGGGCAGGCAATCAGCCCCAGCATTTT.

This clonotype was seen at least ten times. The chain is built from TRBV3-1 and TRBJ2-7; the D gene is possibly TRBD2 (5 bases). This CDR3 is 13 amino acids long. The V and J ends lost 4 bases and 9 bases respectively, with 16 bases between them. Germline CDR1 is LGHDT and CDR2 is YNNKEL (reference sequence). The CDR3 sequence: CASSRGGGWGQYF. The CDR3 DNA reads as TGTGCCAGCAGCCGCGGCGGCGGGTGGGGGCAGTACTTC.

With respect to this clonotype: A read error may account for a junction end that differs from germline. V is TRBV29-1 and J is TRBJ2-7; 10 bases align to TRBD1. Germline lookup yields CDR1 SQVTM and CDR2 ANQGSEA. The CDR3 contains 14 residues. CDR3 sequence: CSVTGQGDYYKQYF. The CDR3 region has the DNA TGCAGCGTGACAGGACAGGGGGACTACTACAAGCAGTACTTC.

This clonotype has ten or more counts. V usage is TRBV28 and J usage is TRBJ2-5, with 8 bases identical to TRBD2. Germline assignment: CDR1 MDHEN and CDR2 SYDVKM. With V trimmed by 5 bases and J by 7 bases, 15 bases remained unmatched. The CDR3 covers 16 residues. The CDR3 DNA sequence: TGTGCCAGCAGTCCCCCCCAGACTAGCGTGGGGGCGACCCAGTACTTC. Protein product: CASSPPQTSVGATQYF.

A few counts support this clonotype. This rearrangement joins TRBV14 to TRBJ2-2; TRBD1 is a possible D gene (5 bases). Between the trimmed V and J ends, which lost 0 bases and 10 bases, there was a span of 9 bases. Germline V CDR1 and CDR2: SGHDN, FVKESK. The CDR3 is made up of 13 amino acids. The CDR3 protein is CASSQDLTAELFF. In nucleotides, the CDR3 is TGTGCCAGCAGCCAAGATCTGACAGCGGAGCTGTTTTTT.

This clonotype came up a few times. This rearrangement joins TRBV6-2 or TRBV6-3 to TRBJ2-7; 7 nucleotides line up with TRBD1. Germline V gene data show CDR1 as MNHEY and CDR2 as SVGEGT. The CDR3 loop spans 15 amino acids. V shed 2 bases, J shed 3 bases, and the junction held 7 bases outside the gene matches. CDR3 nucleotide sequence: TGTGCCAGCAGTTACACACAGGGGCACTTCTACGAGCAGTACTTC. This codes for CASSYTQGHFYEQYF.

V and J are TRBV18 and TRBJ2-7, with D possibly matching TRBD1 (6 bases). Germline assignment: CDR1 KGHSH and CDR2 LQKENI. The CDR3 sequence is 13 residues long. Trimming shortened V by 5 bases and J by 0 bases, and 8 bases separated the two germline ends. The CDR3: CASSMGASYEQYF. CDR3 nucleotide sequence: TGTGCCAGCTCAATGGGGGCCTCCTACGAGCAGTACTTC.

Ten or more counts support this clonotype. The V call is TRBV20-1, the J call TRBJ2-5; 8 nucleotides agree with TRBD2. CDR1 and CDR2 from the germline V gene are DFQATT and SNEGSKA (reference sequence). The CDR3 sequence is 17 residues long. J lost 2 bases, V lost 4 bases, and 15 bases had no gene match. CDR3 coding DNA: TGCAGTGCTAACACCCCTTTGGGCGGGGGGACGCAAGAGACCCAGTACTTC. Translation gives CSANTPLGGGTQETQYF.

This clonotype was observed at least ten times. The J gene is TRBJ2-7, the V gene TRBV7-9, with 7 bases that match TRBD2. After removal of 5 bases from V and 3 bases from J, the junction contained 7 bases not matched to a gene. From germline, CDR1 is SEHNR and CDR2 FQNEAQ (reference sequence). CDR3 size: 14 residues. This CDR3 reads CASSRLADYYEQYF. For the CDR3, the DNA is TGTGCCAGCAGCCGACTAGCAGACTACTACGAGCAGTACTTC.

Many counts were recorded for this clonotype. The chain links TRBV5-1 to TRBJ1-6, with D tentatively TRBD1 (5 bases). Trimming stripped 3 bases from V and 8 bases from J, with 18 bases between. Per the germline V gene, CDR1 is SGHRS and CDR2 is YFSETQ. The CDR3 has 16 amino acids. CDR3: CASSSHGTNNDSPLHF. CDR3 nucleotide sequence: TGCGCCAGCAGCTCTCACGGGACTAATAATGATTCACCCCTCCACTTT.

This rearrangement joins TRBV20-1 to TRBJ1-2, with D perhaps matching TRBD1 (5 bases). CDR1 and CDR2 (germline): DFQATT, SNEGSKA (reference sequence). V was pared by 5 bases and J by 8 bases, with 15 bases between. There are 12 residues in the CDR3. The CDR3 nucleotides are TGCAGTGCTCTGAAAGGGGCTTGGGGCTACACCTTC. This sequence encodes CSALKGAWGYTF.

The chain recombines TRBV27 with TRBJ2-7, with D uncertain. With 8 bases removed from V and 6 bases from J, the gap between germline ends came to 11 bases. CDR1 MNHEY and CDR2 SMNVEV come from the germline V gene (reference sequence). CDR3 length: 11 amino acids. The CDR3 DNA reads TGTGCCAGCGGCCCCGGCTCCGAGCAGTACTTC. Amino acid sequence: CASGPGSEQYF.

About this clonotype itself: The junction differs from germline at one of its ends, possibly a read error. The rearrangement links TRBV15 to TRBJ1-1; D may be TRBD1 (5 bases). Germline V gene sequence: CDR1 LNHNV, CDR2 YYDKDF (reference sequence). The CDR3 totals 13 residues. CDR3 nucleotides: TGTGCCTCCAGAGGGACCCCCGCGACTGAAGCTTTCTTT. Residues: CASRGTPATEAFF.

This clonotype turned up a few times. The V call is TRBV20-1, the J call TRBJ2-5; 9 nucleotides align to TRBD2. CDR3 length: 15 amino acids. V gave up 6 bases and J gave up 1 base; unmatched junction bases: 9. Germline CDR1 and CDR2: DFQATT and SNEGSKA (reference sequence). The CDR3 bases are TGCAGTGCCCCCGCTAGCGGGGAGCCCCAAGAGACCCAGTACTTC. This translates into CSAPASGEPQETQYF.

J is TRBJ1-5 and V is TRBV7-2; TRBD1 is a possible D gene (5 bases). V was cut by 5 bases and J by 7 bases, with 12 bases left in between. The CDR3 totals 13 residues. Germline CDR1 and CDR2: SGHTA and FQGNSA. The CDR3 DNA is TGTGCCAGCAGCCCAGACAGCCACCAGCCCCAGCATTTT. Translated, it gives CASSPDSHQPQHF.